The rows below give T cell receptor beta chains drawn from one sample of a study of blood T cell repertoires in COVID-19. Repertoires were generated with immunoSEQ multiplex PCR, while TCRdb's copy carries only in-frame clones and drops some. Of more than 35,000 clones in the sample, approximately 90% were seen once. The sequenced material came from peripheral blood. The origin of the receptors is a human donor in a cohort sampled during active COVID-19. Each CDR3 is given with its conserved first and last residue. The D gene is left open where the match is weak. Clone size is not always given. Where it is, it says once, few, many or a class for expanded clones.

j_call	d_call	v_call	cdr3_length	clone_size	cdr3_aa	cdr3_nt
TRBJ2-7	TRBD1	TRBV6-2/TRBV6-3	14	once	CASSQQGAIYEQYF	TGTGCCAGCAGTCAACAGGGGGCAATCTACGAGCAGTACTTC
TRBJ2-7	-	TRBV11-2	14	once	CASSMSGTRGEQYF	TGTGCCAGCAGTATGAGCGGGACAAGGGGCGAGCAGTACTTC
TRBJ1-1	-	TRBV10-2	13	-	CASSGGRNTEAFF	TGCGCCAGCAGTGGGGGCAGGAACACTGAAGCTTTCTTT
TRBJ2-1	TRBD2	TRBV12-3/TRBV12-4	11	-	CAGRENNEQFF	TGTGCAGGGCGGGAGAACAATGAGCAGTTCTTC
TRBJ2-3	TRBD1	TRBV9	17	-	CASSETTGGLSTDTQYF	TGTGCCAGCAGCGAAACGACAGGGGGCCTAAGCACAGATACGCAGTATTTT
TRBJ1-1	-	TRBV7-9	12	-	CASGSPNTEAFF	TGTGCCAGCGGCAGTCCGAACACTGAAGCTTTCTTT
TRBJ1-4	TRBD1	TRBV2	14	-	CASTTGTGGKKLFF	TGTGCCAGCACTACCGGGACAGGGGGTAAAAAACTGTTTTTT
TRBJ2-1	TRBD2	TRBV9	15	-	CASSVEGGPLNEQFF	TGTGCCAGCAGCGTAGAGGGAGGGCCTCTCAATGAGCAGTTCTTC
TRBJ2-1	TRBD2	TRBV9	16	-	CASSVGGTSGDNEQFF	TGTGCCAGCAGCGTAGGAGGGACTAGCGGGGACAATGAGCAGTTCTTC
TRBJ2-7	TRBD2	TRBV30	13	-	CAWGGRAFHEQYF	TGTGCCTGGGGGGGGAGGGCCTTCCACGAGCAGTACTTC
TRBJ1-5	-	TRBV18	15	-	CASSPQGGANQPQHF	TGTGCCAGCTCACCACAGGGAGGGGCCAATCAGCCCCAGCATTTT
TRBJ2-7	TRBD2	TRBV5-6	16	-	CASSWAPTSGTYEQYF	TGTGCCAGCAGCTGGGCCCCGACTAGCGGTACCTACGAGCAGTACTTC
TRBJ2-3	-	TRBV2	11	few	CASSALDTQYF	TGTGCCAGCAGTGCTCTAGATACGCAGTATTTT
TRBJ2-7	TRBD1	TRBV3-1/TRBV3-2	12	once	CASSNTGGEQYF	TGTGCCAGCAGCAACACAGGGGGGGAGCAGTACTTC
TRBJ2-3	-	TRBV11-3	12	-	CASTRGTDTQYF	TGTGCCAGCACCAGGGGCACAGATACGCAGTATTTT
TRBJ1-3	TRBD1	TRBV10-2	14	-	CASSTGASGNTIYF	TGCGCCAGCAGTACAGGGGCTTCTGGAAACACCATATATTTT
TRBJ2-5	TRBD1	TRBV11-2	14	few	CASSLDRGQETQYF	TGTGCCAGCAGCTTGGACAGGGGCCAAGAGACCCAGTACTTC
TRBJ2-1	TRBD1	TRBV19	15	once	CASTPPGQGDNEQFF	TGTGCCAGTACTCCCCCGGGACAGGGGGACAATGAGCAGTTCTTC
TRBJ2-2	-	TRBV28	14	-	CAGRAGLTTGELFF	TGTGCCGGACGGGCGGGACTTACTACCGGGGAGCTGTTTTTT
TRBJ2-7	TRBD1	TRBV5-5	15	-	CASRYTGGGYDEQYF	TGTGCCAGCAGATATACAGGGGGAGGCTACGACGAGCAGTACTTC
TRBJ2-7	TRBD1	TRBV3-1/TRBV3-2	15	-	CASSQAPGQTYEQYF	TGTGCCAGCAGCCAAGCCCCGGGACAGACCTACGAGCAGTACTTC
TRBJ2-6	-	TRBV30	17	-	CAWSGGYTSSGANVLTF	TGTGCCTGGAGTGGAGGATACACGAGCTCTGGGGCCAACGTCCTGACTTTC
TRBJ2-2	-	TRBV30	18	-	CAWSGGVLAFANTGELFF	TGTGCCTGGAGTGGGGGGGTCCTAGCGTTCGCGAACACCGGGGAGCTGTTTTTT
TRBJ2-6	TRBD2	TRBV7-9	18	-	CASSRTSGSKEGANVLTF	TGTGCCAGCAGCAGGACTAGCGGGAGTAAAGAGGGGGCCAACGTCCTGACTTTC
TRBJ2-5	TRBD2	TRBV9	18	-	CASSVAFGTSGGQETQYF	TGTGCCAGCAGCGTAGCTTTTGGGACTAGTGGGGGGCAAGAGACCCAGTACTTC
TRBJ2-1	TRBD1	TRBV28	16	-	CASSSGSGQGKNEQFF	TGTGCCAGCAGCTCTGGATCGGGACAGGGTAAGAATGAGCAGTTCTTC
TRBJ2-7	-	TRBV9	14	-	CASSALWGPYEQYF	TGTGCCAGCAGCGCCCTATGGGGGCCCTACGAGCAGTACTTC
TRBJ2-1	-	TRBV28	14	-	CASIKASASSRQFF	TGTGCCAGCATTAAAGCCAGCGCCTCCTCTCGGCAGTTCTTC
TRBJ2-3	-	TRBV9	15	-	CASSVRQALADTQYF	TGTGCCAGCAGCGTGAGACAGGCCTTGGCGGATACGCAGTATTTT